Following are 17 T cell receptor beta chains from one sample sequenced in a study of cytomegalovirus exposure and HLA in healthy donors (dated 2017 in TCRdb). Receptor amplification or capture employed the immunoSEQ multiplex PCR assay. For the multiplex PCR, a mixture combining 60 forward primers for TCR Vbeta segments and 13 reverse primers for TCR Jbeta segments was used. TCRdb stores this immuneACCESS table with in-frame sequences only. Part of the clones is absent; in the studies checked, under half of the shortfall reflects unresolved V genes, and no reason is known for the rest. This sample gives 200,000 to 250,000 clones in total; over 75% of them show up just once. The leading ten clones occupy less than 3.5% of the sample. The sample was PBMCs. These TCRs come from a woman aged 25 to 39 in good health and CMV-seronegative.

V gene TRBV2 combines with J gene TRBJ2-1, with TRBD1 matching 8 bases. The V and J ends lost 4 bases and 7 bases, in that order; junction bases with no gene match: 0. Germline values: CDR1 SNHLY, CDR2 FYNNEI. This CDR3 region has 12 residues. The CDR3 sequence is CASSGTGNEQFF. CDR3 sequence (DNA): TGTGCCAGCAGTGGGACAGGGAATGAGCAGTTCTTC. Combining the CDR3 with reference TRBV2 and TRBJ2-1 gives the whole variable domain EPEVTQTPSHQVTQMGQEVILRCVPISNHLYFYWYRQILGQKVEFLVSFYNNEISEKSEIFDDQFSVERPDGSNFTLKIRSTKLEDSAMYFCASSGTGNEQFFGPGTRLTVL.

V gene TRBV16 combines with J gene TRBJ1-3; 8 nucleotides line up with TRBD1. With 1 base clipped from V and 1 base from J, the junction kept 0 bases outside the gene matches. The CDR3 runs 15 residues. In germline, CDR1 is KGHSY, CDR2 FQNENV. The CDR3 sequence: CASSQWTGSGNTIYF. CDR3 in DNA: TGTGCCAGCAGCCAATGGACAGGGTCTGGAAACACCATATATTTT.

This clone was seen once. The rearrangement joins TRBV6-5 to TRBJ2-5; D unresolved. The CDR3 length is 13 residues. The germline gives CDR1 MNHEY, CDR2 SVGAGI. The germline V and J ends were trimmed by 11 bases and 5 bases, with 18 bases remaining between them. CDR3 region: CAVTLSPWETQYF. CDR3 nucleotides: TGTGCCGTTACACTAAGTCCTTGGGAGACCCAGTACTTC.

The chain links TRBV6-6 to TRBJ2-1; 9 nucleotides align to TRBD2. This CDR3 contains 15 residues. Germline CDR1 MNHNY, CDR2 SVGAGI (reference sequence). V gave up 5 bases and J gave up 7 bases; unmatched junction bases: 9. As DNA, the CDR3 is TGTGCCAGCAGTCCTAGCGGGATCATATTTAATGAGCAGTTCTTC. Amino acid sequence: CASSPSGIIFNEQFF.

For the CDR3, the DNA is TGTGCCAGCAGCTTGACGACAGGGGCGGCTTTCTTT. It is translated as CASSLTTGAAFF. The chain employs TRBV7-9 and TRBJ1-1; 8 nucleotides match TRBD1. The CDR3 is 12 amino acids. Trimming at V came to 3 bases and at J to 11 bases, leaving 5 bases not matched to a gene. Germline CDR1 is SEHNR and CDR2 is FQNEAQ (reference sequence).

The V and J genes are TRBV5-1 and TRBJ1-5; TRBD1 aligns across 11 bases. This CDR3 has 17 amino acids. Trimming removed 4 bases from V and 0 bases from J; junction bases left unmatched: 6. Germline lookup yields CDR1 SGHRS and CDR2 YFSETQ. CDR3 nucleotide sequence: TGCGCCAGCAGCCCGGGGACAGGGGGTTATAGCAATCAGCCCCAGCATTTT. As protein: CASSPGTGGYSNQPQHF.

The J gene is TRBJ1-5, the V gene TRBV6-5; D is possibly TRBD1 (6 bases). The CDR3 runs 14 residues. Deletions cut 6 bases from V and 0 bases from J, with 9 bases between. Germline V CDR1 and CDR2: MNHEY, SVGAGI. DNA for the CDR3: TGTGCCAGCAGGCCAGGGGCTAGCAATCAGCCCCAGCATTTT. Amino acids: CASRPGASNQPQHF.

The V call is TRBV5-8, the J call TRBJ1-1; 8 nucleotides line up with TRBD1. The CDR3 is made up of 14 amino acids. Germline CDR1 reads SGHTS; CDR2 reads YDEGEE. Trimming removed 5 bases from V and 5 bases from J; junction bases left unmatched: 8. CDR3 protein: CASSLGQGLTEAFF. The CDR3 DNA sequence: TGTGCCAGCAGTCTCGGACAGGGTTTAACTGAAGCTTTCTTT.

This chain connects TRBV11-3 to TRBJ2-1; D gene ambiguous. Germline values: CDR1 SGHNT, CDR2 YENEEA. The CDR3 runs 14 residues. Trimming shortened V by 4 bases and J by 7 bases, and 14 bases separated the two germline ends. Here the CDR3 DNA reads TGTGCCAGCAGCTCCGGTGCGGAGTGGAATGAGCAGTTCTTC. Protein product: CASSSGAEWNEQFF.

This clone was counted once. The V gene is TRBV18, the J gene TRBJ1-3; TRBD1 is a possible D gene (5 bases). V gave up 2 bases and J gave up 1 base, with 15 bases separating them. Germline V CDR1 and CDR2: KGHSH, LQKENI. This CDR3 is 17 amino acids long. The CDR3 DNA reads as TGTGCCAGCTCACCATCTGTGGGGGGAGGATCTGGAAACACCATATATTTT. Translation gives CASSPSVGGGSGNTIYF.

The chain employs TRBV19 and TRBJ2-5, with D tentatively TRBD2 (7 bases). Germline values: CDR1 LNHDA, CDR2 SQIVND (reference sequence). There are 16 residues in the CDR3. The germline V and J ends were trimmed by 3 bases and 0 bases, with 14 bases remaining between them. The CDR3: CASSMGEGGYQETQYF. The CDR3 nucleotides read TGTGCCAGTAGTATGGGTGAGGGGGGGTACCAAGAGACCCAGTACTTC.

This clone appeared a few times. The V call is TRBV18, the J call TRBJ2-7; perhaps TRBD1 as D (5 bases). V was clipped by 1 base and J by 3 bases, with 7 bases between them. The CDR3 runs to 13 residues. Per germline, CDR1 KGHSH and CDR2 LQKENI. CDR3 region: CASSPRRVYEQYF. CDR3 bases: TGTGCCAGCTCACCACGCAGGGTCTACGAGCAGTACTTC.

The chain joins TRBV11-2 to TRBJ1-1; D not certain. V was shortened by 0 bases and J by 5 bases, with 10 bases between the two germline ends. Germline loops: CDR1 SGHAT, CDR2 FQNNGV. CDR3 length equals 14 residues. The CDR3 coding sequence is TGTGCCAGCAGCTTAGAGGGGAGAGGAACTGAAGCTTTCTTT. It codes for CASSLEGRGTEAFF.

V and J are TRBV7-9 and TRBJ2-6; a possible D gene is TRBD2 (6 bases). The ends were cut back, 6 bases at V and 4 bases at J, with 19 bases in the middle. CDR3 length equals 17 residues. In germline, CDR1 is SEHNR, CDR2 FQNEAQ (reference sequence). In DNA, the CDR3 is TGTGCCAGCAGTAGGGAGGCGGGGATGTACGGGGCCAACGTCCTGACTTTC. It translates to CASSREAGMYGANVLTF.

CDR3 bases: TGTGCCAGTAGTCGACAGGGCGCTAATGGCTACACCTTC. It is translated as CASSRQGANGYTF. The gene calls are TRBV19 and TRBJ1-2; TRBD1 matches at 7 bases. Germline V CDR1 and CDR2: LNHDA, SQIVND (reference sequence). There are 13 residues in the CDR3. Losses at the gene ends were 5 bases for V and 6 bases for J; bases not matched to a gene: 6.

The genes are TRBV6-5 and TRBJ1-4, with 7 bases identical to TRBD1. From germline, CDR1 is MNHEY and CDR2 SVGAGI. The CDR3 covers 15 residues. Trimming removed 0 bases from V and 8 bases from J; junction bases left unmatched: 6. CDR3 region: CASSYSTGWNEKLFF. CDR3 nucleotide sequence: TGTGCCAGCAGTTACTCGACAGGGTGGAACGAAAAACTGTTTTTT.

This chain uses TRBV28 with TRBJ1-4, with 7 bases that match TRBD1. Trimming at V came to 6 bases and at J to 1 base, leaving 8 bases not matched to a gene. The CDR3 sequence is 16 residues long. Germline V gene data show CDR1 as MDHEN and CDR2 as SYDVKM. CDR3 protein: CASRNTGARTNEKLFF. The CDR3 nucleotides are TGTGCCAGCAGAAATACAGGGGCGAGAACTAATGAAAAACTGTTTTTT.